This T cell receptor beta chain was found in a study of T cell repertoires in cytomegalovirus infection. Overall study results and limits: Carriage of CMV together with the relevant HLA was identifiable through cumulative public TCR beta family frequency.

TCRdb re-called the reads through MiXCR, storing one row per CDR3 protein. Found here are about 440,000 distinct CDR3 sequences, around 32% of them singletons; the top ten hold about an eighth. This clonotype was observed a handful of times. What it binds is not known. V shed 6 bases, J shed 10 bases, and the junction held 9 bases outside the gene matches. Germline CDR1 MNHEY, CDR2 SVGAGI. This CDR3 region has 13 residues. This clonotype was sampled from a human donor in good health (CMV status not recorded). Some clones in this sample may be carry-over from other donors' samples. V and J are TRBV6-5 and TRBJ2-3, with 8 nucleotides matching TRBD2. Sequenced material: PBMCs. CDR3 sequence (DNA): TGTGCCAGCAGAACCGGGACTAGTGTTGCGCAGTATTTT. It codes for CASRTGTSVAQYF.